The clone carrying this T cell receptor beta chain was counted only a few times. Antigen specificity is unknown. Researchers reported that TCR beta cDNA libraries carried unique molecular identifiers. In TCRdb, the PCR reads were re-called with MiXCR into one record per CDR3 protein. The sample contains 350,000 to 500,000 distinct CDR3 sequences, roughly 38% of which appear only once. These data belong to a study of post-analysis software for immune sequencing data. Findings and caveats of the study: TRBV5-6, TRBV5-1 and TRBV20-1 belonged to a set of a handful of TRBV segments that were more frequent in patients than controls.

CDR1 and CDR2 (germline): MDHEN, SYDVKM. Trimming stripped 6 bases from V and 2 bases from J, with 17 bases between. The CDR3 runs 15 residues. Sequenced sample: blood. This sequence originates from a girl between 2 and 10 years old with multiple sclerosis. The chain couples TRBV28 to TRBJ2-7; D is uncertain. The CDR3 reads CASSGLGNRPYEQYF. CDR3 coding DNA: TGTGCCAGCAGCGGGTTAGGTAACAGACCCTACGAGCAGTACTTC.